This is a list of T cell receptor beta chains from one sample in a study of blood T cell repertoires in COVID-19. Produced via immunoSEQ multiplex PCR; TCRdb's table is partial and in-frame only. The repertoire consists of 120,000 to 150,000 clones, with roughly nine tenths occurring once and the leading ten covering 2.5% to 3.5%. The specimen sequenced was peripheral blood. The receptors come from a woman aged 55-75 years with active COVID-19. Both conserved end residues are part of each CDR3. The D gene is left open where the match is weak. Some rows mark clone size as missing; the rest say once, few, many or name a class of expanded clone.

abundance	j_gene	d_gene	v_gene	CDR3nt	CDR3aa
.	TRBJ1-2	.	TRBV3-1/TRBV3-2	TGTGCCAGCAGCCAAGACAGGGGCTGCGGCTACACCTTC	CASSQDRGCGYTF
.	TRBJ2-7	TRBD2	TRBV5-1	TGCGCCAGCTCGCAGCGCCTAGCGGGGGACTCCTACGAGCAGTACTTC	CASSQRLAGDSYEQYF
.	TRBJ2-1	.	TRBV10-1	TGCGCCAGCAGCCTCGGGACTCCTAATGAGCAGTTCTTC	CASSLGTPNEQFF
.	TRBJ2-7	TRBD1	TRBV28	TGTGCCAGTCTAGACAGGGGTTGGGGGGAGCAGTACTTC	CASLDRGWGEQYF
.	TRBJ1-1	.	TRBV3-1/TRBV3-2	TGTGCCAGCAGCCATATCGGTACGGCGGGGGTGAACACTGAAGCTTTCTTT	CASSHIGTAGVNTEAFF
.	TRBJ2-1	TRBD2	TRBV4-1	TGCGCCAGCAGCCAAGATCGGATAGCGGGAGGAAATGAGCAGTTCTTC	CASSQDRIAGGNEQFF
few	TRBJ2-7	.	TRBV7-6	TGTGCCAGCAGCCCCCCCGCCACTCCGCCCTACGAGCAGTACTTC	CASSPPATPPYEQYF
.	TRBJ1-5	.	TRBV10-3	TGTGCCACCGAGCAGGCGCTGGGGCAACAGCCCCAGCATTTT	CATEQALGQQPQHF
.	TRBJ2-1	TRBD1	TRBV14	TGTGCCAGCAGCCCCCGGGCCGGGACAGTCACCTACAATGAGCAGTTCTTC	CASSPRAGTVTYNEQFF
.	TRBJ2-1	TRBD1	TRBV18	TGTGCCAGCTCACCTCCCGTGGGACAGGGGGACTACAATGAGCAGTTCTTC	CASSPPVGQGDYNEQFF
few	TRBJ2-1	TRBD1	TRBV5-1	TGCGCCAGCAGAAGGACAGGGATGGGCAATGAGCAGTTCTTC	CASRRTGMGNEQFF
.	TRBJ2-2	.	TRBV7-9	TGTGCCAGCAGCTTGGTTCCCGACAGGACCGGGGAGCTGTTTTTT	CASSLVPDRTGELFF
.	TRBJ2-5	.	TRBV11-3	TGTGCCAGCAGCGAGACGGGACTTCTTCAAGAGACCCAGTACTTC	CASSETGLLQETQYF
once	TRBJ2-7	TRBD2	TRBV19	TGTGCCAGTAATGCTGGCGGGAGTTTCCAACCCTACGAGCAGTACTTC	CASNAGGSFQPYEQYF
.	TRBJ2-5	TRBD1	TRBV29-1	TGCAGCGTTCTCCGGGACAGGGGTAGAGAGACCCAGTACTTC	CSVLRDRGRETQYF
.	TRBJ2-3	.	TRBV5-4	TGTGCCAGCAGCTTGACTAGCTCGGATACGCAGTATTTT	CASSLTSSDTQYF
.	TRBJ2-3	.	TRBV24-1	TGTGCCACCAGTGCGGTCCCAACAGATACGCAGTATTTT	CATSAVPTDTQYF
few	TRBJ1-2	TRBD1	TRBV6-1	TGTGCCAGCAGTGAAAGGGCTTACAGGGGTACGGGCTACACCTTC	CASSERAYRGTGYTF
.	TRBJ1-5	.	TRBV23-1	TGCGCCAGCAGTCATATTGGACTTGGTGGTTTTAGAAATCAGCCCCAGCATTTT	CASSHIGLGGFRNQPQHF
.	TRBJ2-1	TRBD2	TRBV7-9	TGTGCCAGCAGCTTAGCAGGGGAGGGTTACAATGAGCAGTTCTTC	CASSLAGEGYNEQFF
once	TRBJ2-7	TRBD2	TRBV11-2	TGTGCCAGCAGCTTAGAGGGACTAAGTTACGAGCAGTACTTC	CASSLEGLSYEQYF
.	TRBJ2-1	TRBD1	TRBV5-1	TGCGCCAGCAGCTTGAATTTGGGACAGCGACACAATGAGCAGTTCTTC	CASSLNLGQRHNEQFF
.	TRBJ2-7	.	TRBV18	TGTGCCAGCTCACCCCCGGACAGCTCCTACGAGCAGTACTTC	CASSPPDSSYEQYF
once	TRBJ2-5	TRBD1	TRBV10-3	TGTGCCATCAGGGGCAGGGGGGAGACCCAGTACTTC	CAIRGRGETQYF
.	TRBJ2-1	TRBD1	TRBV9	TGTGCCAGCAGCGTTGGGACAGGGGAAAACAATGAGCAGTTCTTC	CASSVGTGENNEQFF
.	TRBJ2-1	.	TRBV7-3	TGTGCCAGCAGCTTAACAGGGGGAGGGCCATTTCCCTATGAGCAGTTCTTC	CASSLTGGGPFPYEQFF
.	TRBJ1-2	.	TRBV28	TGTGCCAGCAGTTATGGGACTTCCGGCTACACCTTC	CASSYGTSGYTF